Given below is one T cell receptor beta chain in context. What it binds is unknown. CDR3 length: 13 residues. CDR1 is MDHEN, CDR2 SYDVKM, per germline. V lost 8 bases to trimming and J lost 3 bases; unmatched junction nucleotides: 4. This record comes from a study of human T cells and chemical hapten exposure. Study details: Slight differences in pooled library volume were the main source of varying TCR yields across samples. Overall study results and limits: The number of TCRs above 1 in 1000 frequency did not change after DPC sensitization. Donors were affected by alopecia, so their immune reaction might vary from that of healthy individuals.

Time point defined: patch test 3, about 24 weeks after DPC sensitization. Treatment defined: therapeutic diphenylcyclopropenone sensitization with weekly scalp DPC. In every case, blood was obtained before the patch test was applied. TCRdb reprocessed the RACE reads with MiXCR, giving one entry per CDR3 protein. The table lists approximately 86,000 distinct CDR3 sequences, roughly 10% of them singletons. The sequencing here drew on whole blood, taken in connection with sensitization to the hapten diphenylcyclopropenone (DPC). The sequence derives from a woman aged 25 to 39 with alopecia areata. Some clones in this sample may be carry-over from other donors' samples. The rearrangement uses TRBV28 and TRBJ2-7; 10 bases are a match to TRBD2. CDR3 DNA sequence: TGTGCCAGCTCCTGGACTAGCGGCTACGAGCAGTACTTC. It translates to CASSWTSGYEQYF.